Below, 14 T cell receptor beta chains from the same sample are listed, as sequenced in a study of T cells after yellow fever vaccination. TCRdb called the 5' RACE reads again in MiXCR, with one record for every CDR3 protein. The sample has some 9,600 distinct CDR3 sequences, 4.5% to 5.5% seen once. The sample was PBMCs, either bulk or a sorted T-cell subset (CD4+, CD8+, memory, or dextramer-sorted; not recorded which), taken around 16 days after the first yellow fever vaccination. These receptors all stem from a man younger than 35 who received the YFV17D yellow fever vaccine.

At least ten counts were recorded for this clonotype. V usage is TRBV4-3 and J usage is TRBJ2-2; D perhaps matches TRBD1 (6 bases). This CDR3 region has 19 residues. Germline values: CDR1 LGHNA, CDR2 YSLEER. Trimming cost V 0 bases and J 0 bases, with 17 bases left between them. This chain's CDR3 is CASSQEGGRGLSNTGELFF. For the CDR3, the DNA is TGCGCCAGCAGCCAAGAAGGCGGCAGGGGCCTCTCGAACACCGGGGAGCTGTTTTTT.

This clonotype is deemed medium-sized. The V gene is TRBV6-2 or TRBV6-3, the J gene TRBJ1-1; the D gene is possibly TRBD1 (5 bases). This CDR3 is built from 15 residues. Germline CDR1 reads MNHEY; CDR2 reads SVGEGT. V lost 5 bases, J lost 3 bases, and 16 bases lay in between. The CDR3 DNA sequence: TGTGCCAGCAGTGTTGGAACAGGAGGATACACTGAAGCTTTCTTT. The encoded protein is CASSVGTGGYTEAFF.

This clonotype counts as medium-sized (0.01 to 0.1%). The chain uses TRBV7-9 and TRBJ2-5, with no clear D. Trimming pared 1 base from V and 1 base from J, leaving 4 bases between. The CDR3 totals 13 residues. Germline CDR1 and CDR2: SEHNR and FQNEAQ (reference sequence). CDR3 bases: TGTGCCAGCAGCTTAGAGGGCCAAGAGACCCAGTACTTC. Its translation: CASSLEGQETQYF. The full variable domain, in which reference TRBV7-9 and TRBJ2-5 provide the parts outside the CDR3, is DTGVSQNPRHKITKRGQNVTFRCDPISEHNRLYWYRQTLGQGPEFLTYFQNEAQLEKSRLLSDRFSAERPKGSFSTLEIQRTEQGDSAMYLCASSLEGQETQYFGPGTRLLVL.

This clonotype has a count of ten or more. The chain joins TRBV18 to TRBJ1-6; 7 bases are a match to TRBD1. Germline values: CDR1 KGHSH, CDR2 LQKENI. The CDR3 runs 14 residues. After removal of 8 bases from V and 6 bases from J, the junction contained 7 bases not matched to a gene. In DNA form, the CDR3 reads TGTGCCAGCAGCCGGGACAGCGTTAATTCACCCCTCCACTTT. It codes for CASSRDSVNSPLHF.

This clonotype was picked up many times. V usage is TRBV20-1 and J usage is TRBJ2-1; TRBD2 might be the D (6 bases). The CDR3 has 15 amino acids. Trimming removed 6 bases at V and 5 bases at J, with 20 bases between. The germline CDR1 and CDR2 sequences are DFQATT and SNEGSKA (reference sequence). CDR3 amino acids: CSATFFSGLHNEQFF. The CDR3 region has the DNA TGCAGTGCCACCTTTTTCTCGGGACTTCACAATGAGCAGTTCTTC.

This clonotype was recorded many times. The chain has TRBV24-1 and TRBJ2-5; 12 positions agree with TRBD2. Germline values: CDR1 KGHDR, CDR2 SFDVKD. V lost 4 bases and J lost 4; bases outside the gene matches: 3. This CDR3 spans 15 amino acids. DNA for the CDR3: TGTGCCACCAGTGACTCGACTAGCGGGGGAGAGACCCAGTACTTC. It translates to CATSDSTSGGETQYF.

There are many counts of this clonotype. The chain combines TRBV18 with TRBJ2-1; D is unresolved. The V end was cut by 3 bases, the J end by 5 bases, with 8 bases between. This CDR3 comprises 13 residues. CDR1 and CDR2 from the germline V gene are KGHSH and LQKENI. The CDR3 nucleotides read TGTGCCAGCTCACCTAAAACAGACAATGAGCAGTTCTTC. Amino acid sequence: CASSPKTDNEQFF.

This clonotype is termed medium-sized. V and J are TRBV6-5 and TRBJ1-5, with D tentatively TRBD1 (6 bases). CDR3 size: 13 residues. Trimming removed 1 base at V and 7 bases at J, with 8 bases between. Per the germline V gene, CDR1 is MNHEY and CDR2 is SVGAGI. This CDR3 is CASSYYGGQPQHF. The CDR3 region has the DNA TGTGCCAGCAGTTACTATGGGGGCCAGCCCCAGCATTTT.

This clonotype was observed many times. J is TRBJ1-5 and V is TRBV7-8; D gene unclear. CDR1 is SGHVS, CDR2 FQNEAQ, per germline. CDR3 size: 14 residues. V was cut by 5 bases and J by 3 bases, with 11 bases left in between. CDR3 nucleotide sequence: TGTGCCAGCAGCCGATTAGGGCTCAATCAGCCCCAGCATTTT. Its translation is CASSRLGLNQPQHF. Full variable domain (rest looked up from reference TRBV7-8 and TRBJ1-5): GAGVSQSPRYKVAKRGQDVALRCDPISGHVSLFWYQQALGQGPEFLTYFQNEAQLDKSGLPSDRFFAERPEGSVSTLKIQRTQQEDSAVYLCASSRLGLNQPQHFGDGTRLSIL.

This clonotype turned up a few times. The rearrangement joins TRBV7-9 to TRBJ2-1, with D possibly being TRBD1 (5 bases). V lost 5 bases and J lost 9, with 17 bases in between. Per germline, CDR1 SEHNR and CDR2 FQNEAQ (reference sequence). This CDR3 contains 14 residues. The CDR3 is CASSPRAGKGEQFF. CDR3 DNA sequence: TGTGCCAGCAGCCCAAGGGCAGGGAAGGGTGAGCAGTTCTTC.

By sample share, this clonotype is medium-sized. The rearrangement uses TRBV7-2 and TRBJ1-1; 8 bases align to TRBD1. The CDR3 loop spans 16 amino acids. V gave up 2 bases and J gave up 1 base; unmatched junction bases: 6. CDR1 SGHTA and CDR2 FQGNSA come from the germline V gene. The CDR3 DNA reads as TGTGCCAGCAGCTTAAACCCCGGGACAGGGAACACTGAAGCTTTCTTT. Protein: CASSLNPGTGNTEAFF.

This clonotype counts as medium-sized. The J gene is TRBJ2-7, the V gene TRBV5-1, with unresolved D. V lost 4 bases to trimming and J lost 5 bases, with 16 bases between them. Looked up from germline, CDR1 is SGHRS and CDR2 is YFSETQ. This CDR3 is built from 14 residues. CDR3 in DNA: TGCGCCAGCAGCCAGGTGTGCCCCCCTCACGAGCAGTACGTC. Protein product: CASSQVCPPHEQYV.

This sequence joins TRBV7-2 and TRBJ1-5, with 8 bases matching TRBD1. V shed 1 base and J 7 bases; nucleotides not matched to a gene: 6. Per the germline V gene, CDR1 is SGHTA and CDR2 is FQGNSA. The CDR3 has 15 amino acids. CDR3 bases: TGTGCCAGCAGCTTAGTCGGACAGGGCCGCCAGCCCCAGCATTTT. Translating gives CASSLVGQGRQPQHF.

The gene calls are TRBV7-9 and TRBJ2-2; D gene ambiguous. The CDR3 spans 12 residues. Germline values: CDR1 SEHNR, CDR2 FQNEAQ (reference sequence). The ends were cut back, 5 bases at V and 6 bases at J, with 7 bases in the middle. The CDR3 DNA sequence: TGTGCCAGCAGCCCCCAACCCGGGGAGCTGTTTTTT. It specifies CASSPQPGELFF.